This is a list of T cell receptor beta chains from one sample in a study of blood T cell repertoires in COVID-19. Sequenced by immunoSEQ multiplex PCR; TCRdb stores in-frame clones only, minus some. The table includes 200,000 to 250,000 clones, approximately 83% detected once. The sample comprised PBMCs or T cells enriched from blood (not recorded which). Receptors originate from a woman between 40 and 50 years old with acute COVID-19. Each CDR3 is given with its conserved first and last residue. A D gene is named only where the DNA matches it firmly. Rows may omit the clone size; those that give it use once, few, many or a size class.

>NA|TRBV28|TRBJ2-7|NA
CASSFDARGEQYF
TGTGCCAGCAGTTTTGACGCACGGGGCGAGCAGTACTTC
>NA|TRBV21-1|TRBJ2-1|NA
CASSTLAGMGSYNEQFF
TGTGCCAGCAGCACCTTAGCGGGAATGGGTTCCTACAATGAGCAGTTCTTC
>NA|TRBV24-1|TRBJ2-1|TRBD1
CATSDPRDRVFNEQFF
TGTGCCACCAGTGACCCGCGGGACAGGGTATTCAATGAGCAGTTCTTC
>NA|TRBV7-8|TRBJ2-1|TRBD2
CASSLGTGSGISYNEQFF
TGTGCCAGCAGCTTAGGTACGGGTAGCGGGATCTCCTACAATGAGCAGTTCTTC
>few|TRBV13|TRBJ2-1|TRBD2
CASSRSGLAGGSSYNEQFF
TGTGCCAGCAGCCGATCGGGACTAGCGGGAGGATCCTCCTACAATGAGCAGTTCTTC
>NA|TRBV19|TRBJ2-1|TRBD2
CASTPGGGSYNEQFF
TGTGCCAGTACCCCGGGGGGAGGATCCTACAATGAGCAGTTCTTC
>NA|TRBV7-9|TRBJ2-1|TRBD2
CAWAVSGRRYNEQFF
TGTGCCTGGGCCGTTAGCGGGAGGCGCTACAATGAGCAGTTCTTC
>NA|TRBV6-5|TRBJ1-2|NA
CASSPDRINGYTF
TGTGCCAGCAGCCCGGACAGAATAAATGGCTACACCTTC
>NA|TRBV5-1|TRBJ2-7|TRBD2
CASSLEAGLLNEQYF
TGCGCCAGCAGCTTGGAGGCGGGACTACTGAACGAGCAGTACTTC
>few|TRBV2|TRBJ2-1|NA
CASGGSPGRGEQFF
TGTGCCAGCGGGGGCTCGCCCGGACGGGGTGAGCAGTTCTTC
>NA|TRBV28|TRBJ2-7|TRBD2
CASSIPSSGAYEQYF
TGTGCCAGCAGTATACCCTCTAGCGGGGCCTACGAGCAGTACTTC
>once|TRBV9|TRBJ1-2|NA
CASSEGPTGPYGYTF
TGTGCCAGCAGCGAGGGGCCTACAGGGCCCTATGGCTACACCTTC
>NA|TRBV11-3|TRBJ1-3|NA
CASRGGDSGNTIYF
TGTGCCAGCAGAGGAGGCGACTCTGGAAACACCATATATTTT
>NA|TRBV24-1|TRBJ2-1|TRBD2
CATSEIRTSRKAVSYNEQFF
TGTGCCACCAGTGAGATAAGGACTAGCAGGAAAGCAGTGTCCTACAATGAGCAGTTCTTC
>NA|TRBV20-1|TRBJ1-6|TRBD1
CSASGGTDNSPLHF
TGCAGTGCTAGTGGCGGGACAGATAATTCACCCCTCCACTTT
>many|TRBV5-6|TRBJ2-7|NA
CASSLGAAYEQYF
TGTGCCAGCAGCTTGGGGGCCGCCTACGAGCAGTACTTC
>NA|TRBV2|TRBJ2-5|TRBD1
CASRLQGARETQYF
TGTGCCAGCAGACTACAGGGGGCACGGGAGACCCAGTACTTC
>NA|TRBV2|TRBJ2-3|TRBD2
CASTSGRWDTQYF
TGTGCCAGTACTAGCGGGAGATGGGATACGCAGTATTTT
>few|TRBV19|TRBJ2-7|TRBD2
CASSRILAGGRYEQYF
TGTGCCAGTAGTCGAATTCTAGCGGGAGGGCGCTACGAGCAGTACTTC
>NA|TRBV27|TRBJ1-6|TRBD1
CASSFRNTDRVISPLHF
TGTGCCAGCAGTTTTCGAAACACGGACAGGGTCATATCACCCCTCCACTTT
>NA|TRBV6-2/TRBV6-3|TRBJ2-7|TRBD2
CASSDPSGRAVYEQYF
TGTGCCAGCAGTGATCCTAGCGGGAGGGCCGTTTACGAGCAGTACTTC
>NA|TRBV18|TRBJ1-3|NA
CASSPEVSPGNTIYF
TGTGCCAGCTCACCAGAGGTGTCACCAGGAAACACCATATATTTT
>NA|TRBV28|TRBJ2-5|NA
CASSFPTGSYQETQYF
TGTGCCAGCAGTTTCCCCACAGGCTCCTATCAAGAGACCCAGTACTTC
>NA|TRBV30|TRBJ1-2|NA
CAWSVGGGLYGYTF
TGTGCCTGGAGTGTAGGGGGAGGGCTATATGGCTACACCTTC
>few|TRBV11-2|TRBJ1-2|TRBD1
CASSLDVQGLHGYTF
TGTGCCAGCAGCTTAGATGTACAGGGGTTACATGGCTACACCTTC
>NA|TRBV19|TRBJ2-1|TRBD2
CASSLSGLAGVGNEQFF
TGTGCCAGTAGCCTCTCCGGACTAGCGGGAGTAGGGAATGAGCAGTTCTTC
>NA|TRBV18|TRBJ2-7|NA
CATSRADSSYEQYF
TGTGCCACCTCGAGGGCGGATTCCTCCTACGAGCAGTACTTC
>NA|TRBV18|TRBJ2-5|NA
CASSPRGGRQETQYF
TGTGCCAGCTCACCGCGCGGCGGTAGACAAGAGACCCAGTACTTC
>NA|TRBV27|TRBJ2-1|NA
CASSLAEGYNEQFF
TGTGCCAGCAGTTTAGCGGAAGGCTACAATGAGCAGTTCTTC
>few|TRBV20-1|TRBJ2-1|TRBD2
CSAGAGTSGNEQFF
TGCAGTGCTGGTGCCGGGACTAGCGGCAATGAGCAGTTCTTC
>NA|TRBV7-2|TRBJ2-2|NA
CASSPTTGTGELFF
TGTGCCAGCAGCCCAACGACAGGCACCGGGGAGCTGTTTTTT
>NA|TRBV12-3/TRBV12-4|TRBJ2-3|NA
CASRGRGDTQYF
TGTGCCAGCAGAGGTCGAGGAGATACGCAGTATTTT
>once|TRBV19|TRBJ1-2|NA
CATQTGTNNYGYTF
TGTGCCACCCAAACAGGAACCAATAACTATGGCTACACCTTC
>NA|TRBV27|TRBJ1-2|TRBD1
CASSSLGTGVIGYTF
TGTGCCAGCAGTTCCCTCGGGACAGGGGTGATCGGCTACACCTTC
>NA|TRBV28|TRBJ1-4|NA
CASSSTAEKLFF
TGTGCCAGCAGTTCGACAGCTGAAAAACTGTTTTTT
>NA|TRBV27|TRBJ2-1|TRBD2
CASSTGTSGSNEQFF
TGTGCCAGCAGTACCGGGACTAGCGGGAGTAATGAGCAGTTCTTC
>NA|TRBV5-5|TRBJ1-6|NA
CASSFVRPYGISNSPLHF
TGTGCCAGCAGCTTTGTCCGTCCATATGGCATAAGTAATTCACCCCTCCACTTT
>NA|TRBV19|TRBJ1-3|NA
CASSPMLTDTRGNTIYF
TGTGCCAGTAGCCCCATGCTAACCGACACTCGAGGAAACACCATATATTTT
>NA|TRBV11-3|TRBJ1-2|NA
CASSFSNPNYGYTF
TGTGCCAGCAGCTTCAGTAATCCTAACTATGGCTACACCTTC
>once|TRBV28|TRBJ1-3|TRBD1
CASSHGQGARGNTIYF
TGTGCCAGCAGTCATGGACAGGGGGCAAGGGGAAACACCATATATTTT
>NA|TRBV15|TRBJ2-5|TRBD2
CATRRGVQETQYF
TGTGCCACCAGGCGGGGGGTCCAAGAGACCCAGTACTTC
>NA|TRBV27|TRBJ2-1|NA
CASSFFQGEQFF
TGTGCCAGCAGTTTTTTCCAGGGTGAGCAGTTCTTC
>NA|TRBV28|TRBJ2-3|TRBD2
CASRDLAGAQDTQYF
TGTGCCAGCAGAGATCTAGCGGGGGCGCAAGATACGCAGTATTTT
>NA|TRBV4-1|TRBJ1-2|TRBD1
CASSQASGTDYGYTF
TGCGCCAGCAGCCAAGCCTCCGGGACAGATTATGGCTACACCTTC
>NA|TRBV9|TRBJ1-3|NA
CASSTFLSGNTIYF
TGTGCCAGCAGCACTTTCCTCTCTGGAAACACCATATATTTT
>NA|TRBV3-1/TRBV3-2|TRBJ1-2|NA
CASQKGGAGYTF
TGTGCCAGCCAAAAGGGGGGGGCAGGCTACACCTTC
>NA|TRBV7-9|TRBJ2-7|TRBD2
CASSQTSGRSSEQYF
TGTGCCAGCAGCCAGACTAGCGGGAGGTCGTCCGAGCAGTACTTC
>NA|TRBV3-1/TRBV3-2|TRBJ2-7|NA
CASSRGTFSYEQYF
TGTGCCAGCAGCCGAGGGACTTTCTCCTACGAGCAGTACTTC
>NA|TRBV2|TRBJ1-1|TRBD1
CASRGVGTGNTEAFF
TGTGCCAGCAGGGGGGTCGGGACAGGGAACACTGAAGCTTTCTTT
>NA|TRBV19|TRBJ2-1|TRBD2
CASSILAGRLNEQFF
TGTGCCAGTAGTATACTAGCGGGCCGACTCAATGAGCAGTTCTTC